This is a list of T cell receptor beta chains from one sample in a study of blood T cell repertoires in COVID-19. The repertoire was sequenced with immunoSEQ multiplex PCR; TCRdb's copy has only in-frame clones and lacks some. The sample holds around 280,000 clones, about nine tenths seen once. Sequencing was performed on peripheral blood. The source is a woman in her twenties or thirties with COVID-19, enrolled during active disease. CDR3s leave out the opening cysteine and the closing phenylalanine or tryptophan. Fields, in order: CDR3 protein, V gene.

ASWGQDFYGYT | TRBV2
ASSPSFPEAF | TRBV11-2
ASSFFRHSYEQY | TRBV5-1
ATSTDTGELF | TRBV19
ASSFGPHYEQY | TRBV27
ASSDGQGRIYGYT | TRBV6-1
ASRNVRGQTF | TRBV5-4
ASSEARGSTDTQY | TRBV6-1
ASSLDPSTGSQAQH | TRBV5-1
ASSPSLNTEAF | TRBV14
ASSLGDSMNYGYT | TRBV5-5
ASSLTQDPAGAF | TRBV19
ASSNTGKSGYT | TRBV6-5
ASSPTSPHYNEQF | TRBV27